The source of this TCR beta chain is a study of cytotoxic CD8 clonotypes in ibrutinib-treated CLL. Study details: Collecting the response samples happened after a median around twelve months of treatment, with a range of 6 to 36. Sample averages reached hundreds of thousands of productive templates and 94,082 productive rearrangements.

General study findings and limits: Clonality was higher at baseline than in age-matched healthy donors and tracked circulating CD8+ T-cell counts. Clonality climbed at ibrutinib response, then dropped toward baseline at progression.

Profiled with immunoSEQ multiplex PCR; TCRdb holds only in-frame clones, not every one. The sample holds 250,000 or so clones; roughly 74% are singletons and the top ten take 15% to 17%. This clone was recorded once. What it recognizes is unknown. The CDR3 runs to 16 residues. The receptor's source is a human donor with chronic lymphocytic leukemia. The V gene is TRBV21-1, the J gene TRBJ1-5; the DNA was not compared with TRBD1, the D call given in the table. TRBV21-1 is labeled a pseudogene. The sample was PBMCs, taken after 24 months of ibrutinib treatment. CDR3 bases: TGTGCCAGCAGCAAAGCTCAGGGGACCTGGGATCAGCCCCAGCATTTT. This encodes CASSKAQGTWDQPQHF.